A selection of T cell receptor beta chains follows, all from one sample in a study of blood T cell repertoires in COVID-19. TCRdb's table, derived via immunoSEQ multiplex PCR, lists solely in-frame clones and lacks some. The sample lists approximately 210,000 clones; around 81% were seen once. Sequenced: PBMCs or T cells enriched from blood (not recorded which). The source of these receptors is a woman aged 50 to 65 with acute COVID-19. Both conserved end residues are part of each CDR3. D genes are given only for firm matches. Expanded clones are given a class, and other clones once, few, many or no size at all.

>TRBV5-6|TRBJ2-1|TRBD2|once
CASSQTTSGDSYNEQFF
TGTGCCAGCAGCCAAACCACTAGCGGGGACTCCTACAATGAGCAGTTCTTC
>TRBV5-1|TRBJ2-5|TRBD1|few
CASSLAGQGVETQYF
TGCGCCAGCAGCTTAGCCGGACAGGGAGTAGAGACCCAGTACTTC
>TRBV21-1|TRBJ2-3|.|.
CASSKVRRGLAGDTQYF
TGTGCCAGCAGCAAAGTCAGGCGGGGTCTAGCGGGGGATACGCAGTATTTT
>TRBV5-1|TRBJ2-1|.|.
CASSLALTAGGLNEQFF
TGCGCCAGCAGCTTGGCCCTTACAGCAGGAGGACTAAATGAGCAGTTCTTC
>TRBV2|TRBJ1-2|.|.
CASRWGQVNYGYTF
TGTGCCAGCAGATGGGGGCAGGTAAACTATGGCTACACCTTC
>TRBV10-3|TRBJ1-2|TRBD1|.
CAITRGQSSNGYTF
TGTGCCATCACCAGGGGGCAGTCCTCCAATGGCTACACCTTC
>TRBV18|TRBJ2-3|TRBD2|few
CASSPSGSPGDTQYF
TGTGCCAGCTCGCCGAGCGGGAGTCCTGGAGATACGCAGTATTTT
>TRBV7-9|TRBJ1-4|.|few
CASSLIQGVNEKLFF
TGTGCCAGCAGCTTAATCCAGGGCGTCAATGAAAAACTGTTTTTT
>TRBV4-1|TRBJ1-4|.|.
CASSQDRDNPGKLFF
TGCGCCAGCAGCCAAGATCGGGACAACCCGGGAAAACTGTTTTTT
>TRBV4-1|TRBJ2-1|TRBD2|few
CASSLEWRGSSYNEQFF
TGCGCCAGCAGCCTAGAGTGGCGGGGGAGCTCCTACAATGAGCAGTTCTTC
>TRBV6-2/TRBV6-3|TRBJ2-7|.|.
CASSFHSSYEQYF
TGTGCCAGCAGTTTCCACAGCTCCTACGAGCAGTACTTC
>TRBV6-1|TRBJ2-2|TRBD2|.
CASSERSSGRGGELFF
TGTGCCAGCAGTGAAAGATCCAGCGGGAGGGGCGGGGAGCTGTTTTTT
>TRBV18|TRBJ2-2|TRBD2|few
CASSPRVAGATGELFF
TGTGCCAGCTCACCACGAGTTGCGGGAGCCACCGGGGAGCTGTTTTTT
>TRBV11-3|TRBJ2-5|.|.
CASRTDSVGETQYF
TGTGCCAGCAGGACGGACAGCGTGGGGGAGACCCAGTACTTC
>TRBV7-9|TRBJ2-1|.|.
CASKVTNDNEQFF
TGTGCCAGCAAAGTCACAAACGACAATGAGCAGTTCTTC
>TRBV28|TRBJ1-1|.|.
CASSSPQYMNTEAFF
TGTGCCAGCAGTTCACCACAGTACATGAACACTGAAGCTTTCTTT
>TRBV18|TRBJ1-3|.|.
CASSPARGRGSGNTIYF
TGTGCCAGCTCACCAGCCAGGGGAAGGGGCTCTGGAAACACCATATATTTT
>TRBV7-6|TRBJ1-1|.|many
CASSSQDYTEAFF
TGTGCCAGCAGCTCCCAGGACTACACTGAAGCTTTCTTT
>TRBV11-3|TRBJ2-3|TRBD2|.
CASSLDSGGNTDTQYF
TGTGCCAGCAGCTTAGATAGCGGGGGGAACACAGATACGCAGTATTTT
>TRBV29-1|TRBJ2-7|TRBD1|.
CSVTGDSYEQYF
TGCAGCGTTACAGGGGACTCCTACGAGCAGTACTTC
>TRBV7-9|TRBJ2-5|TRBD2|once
CASSLVGGMETQYF
TGTGCCAGCAGCTTAGTGGGAGGGATGGAGACCCAGTACTTC
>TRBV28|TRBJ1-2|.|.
CASSLTDRLNYGYTF
TGTGCCAGCAGTTTGACAGACAGACTTAACTATGGCTACACCTTC
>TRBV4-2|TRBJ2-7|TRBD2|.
CASSQGTSGRGEQYF
TGTGCCAGCAGCCAAGGGACTAGCGGGAGGGGCGAGCAGTACTTC
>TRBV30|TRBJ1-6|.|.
CACGGEAGNSPLHF
TGTGCCTGCGGAGGGGAGGCGGGGAATTCACCCCTCCACTTT
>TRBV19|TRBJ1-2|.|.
CASSTRQSEYYGYTF
TGTGCCAGTAGTACCCGACAGTCCGAATACTATGGCTACACCTTC
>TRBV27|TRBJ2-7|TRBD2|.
CASSFRTRTSGRQLSSYEQYF
TGTGCCAGCAGTTTCCGAACCCGGACTAGCGGGAGACAGTTGAGCTCCTACGAGCAGTACTTC
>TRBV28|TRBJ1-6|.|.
CASREGGSSPLHF
TGTGCCAGCCGTGAGGGCGGGAGTTCACCCCTCCACTTT
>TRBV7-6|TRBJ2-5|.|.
CASSQGGDQETQYF
TGTGCCAGCAGCCAGGGTGGGGACCAAGAGACCCAGTACTTC
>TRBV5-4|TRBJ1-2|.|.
CASSLEGGANYGYTF
TGTGCCAGCAGCTTGGAGGGAGGAGCTAACTATGGCTACACCTTC
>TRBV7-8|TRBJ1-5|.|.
CASSPNRRGSNQPQHF
TGTGCCAGCAGCCCTAACAGGAGGGGTAGCAATCAGCCCCAGCATTTT
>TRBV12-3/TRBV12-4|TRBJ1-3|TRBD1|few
CASIPGGGNTIYF
TGTGCCAGCATTCCAGGGGGCGGAAACACCATATATTTT
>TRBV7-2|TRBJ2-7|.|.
CASSSVGYEQYF
TGTGCCAGCAGCTCCGTCGGGTACGAGCAGTACTTC
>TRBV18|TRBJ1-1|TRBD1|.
CASSRFWTGVDTEAFF
TGTGCCAGCTCACGATTCTGGACAGGGGTGGACACTGAAGCTTTCTTT
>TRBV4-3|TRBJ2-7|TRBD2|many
CASSQALLGGRGSEQYF
TGCGCCAGCAGCCAAGCCCTCCTCGGCGGGAGAGGGTCAGAGCAGTACTTC
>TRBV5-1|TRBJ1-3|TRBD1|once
CASSFYGQGALSSGNTIYF
TGCGCCAGCAGCTTCTATGGCCAGGGGGCCCTATCTTCTGGAAACACCATATATTTT
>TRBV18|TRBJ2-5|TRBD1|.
CASSPGDRGVKTQYF
TGTGCCAGCTCACCGGGGGACAGGGGGGTGAAGACCCAGTACTTC
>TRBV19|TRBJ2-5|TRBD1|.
CASSRDRQGKETQYF
TGTGCCAGTAGCAGGGACCGACAGGGCAAGGAGACCCAGTACTTC
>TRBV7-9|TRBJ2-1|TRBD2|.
CASSLTSGANEQFF
TGTGCCAGCAGCCTTACTAGCGGGGCCAATGAGCAGTTCTTC
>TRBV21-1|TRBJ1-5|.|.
CASSKVNFGQHF
TGTGCCAGCAGCAAAGTGAACTTCGGCCAGCATTTT
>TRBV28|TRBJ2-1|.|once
CASRLTRVSSYNEQFF
TGTGCCAGCAGACTGACCAGGGTGAGCTCCTACAATGAGCAGTTCTTC
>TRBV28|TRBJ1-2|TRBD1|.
CASSGRTGGWDGYTF
TGTGCCAGCAGTGGCCGGACAGGGGGCTGGGATGGCTACACCTTC
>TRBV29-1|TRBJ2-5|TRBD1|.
CSGGTGGETQYF
TGCAGCGGAGGAACAGGGGGGGAGACCCAGTACTTC
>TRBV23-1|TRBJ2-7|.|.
CASSQIRGGWYEQYF
TGCGCCAGCAGTCAAATAAGGGGGGGCTGGTACGAGCAGTACTTC